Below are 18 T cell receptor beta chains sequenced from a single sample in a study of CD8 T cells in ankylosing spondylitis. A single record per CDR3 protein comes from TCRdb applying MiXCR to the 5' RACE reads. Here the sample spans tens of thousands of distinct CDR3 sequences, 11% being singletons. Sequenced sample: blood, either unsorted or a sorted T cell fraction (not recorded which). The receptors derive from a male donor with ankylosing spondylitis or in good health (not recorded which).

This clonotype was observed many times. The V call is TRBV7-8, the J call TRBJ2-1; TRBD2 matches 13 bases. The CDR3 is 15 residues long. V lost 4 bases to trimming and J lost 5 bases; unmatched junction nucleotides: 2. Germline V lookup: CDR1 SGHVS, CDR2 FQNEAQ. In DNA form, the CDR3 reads TGTGCCAGCAGCTCGGGACTAGCGGGGAACAATGAGCAGTTCTTC. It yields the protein CASSSGLAGNNEQFF.

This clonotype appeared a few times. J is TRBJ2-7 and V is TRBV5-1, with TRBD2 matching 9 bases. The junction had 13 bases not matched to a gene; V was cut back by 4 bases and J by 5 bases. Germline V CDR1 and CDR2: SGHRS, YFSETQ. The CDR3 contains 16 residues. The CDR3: CASSRSLSRGGDEQYF. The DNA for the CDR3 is TGCGCCAGCAGCCGCTCGCTCTCGCGGGGGGGCGACGAGCAGTACTTC.

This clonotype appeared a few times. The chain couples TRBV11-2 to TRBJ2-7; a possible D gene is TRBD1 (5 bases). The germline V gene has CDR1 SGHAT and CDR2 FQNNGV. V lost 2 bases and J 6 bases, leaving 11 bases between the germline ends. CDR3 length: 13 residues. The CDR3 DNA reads TGTGCCAGCAGCTTACAGGGTTCGGCCGAGCAGTACTTC. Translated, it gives CASSLQGSAEQYF.

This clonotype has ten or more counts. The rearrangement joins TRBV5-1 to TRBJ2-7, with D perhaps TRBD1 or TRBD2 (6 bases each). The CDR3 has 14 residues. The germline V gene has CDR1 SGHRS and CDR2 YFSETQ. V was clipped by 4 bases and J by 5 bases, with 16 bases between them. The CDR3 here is CASSPDRGRDEQYF. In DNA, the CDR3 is TGCGCCAGCAGCCCGGACCGGGGGCGAGACGAGCAGTACTTC.

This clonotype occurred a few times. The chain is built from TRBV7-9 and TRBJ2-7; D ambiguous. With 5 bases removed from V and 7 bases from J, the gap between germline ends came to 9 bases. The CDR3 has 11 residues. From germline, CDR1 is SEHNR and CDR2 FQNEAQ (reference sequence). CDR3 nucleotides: TGTGCCAGCAGCCAAAGTGGGGAGCAGTACTTC. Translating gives CASSQSGEQYF. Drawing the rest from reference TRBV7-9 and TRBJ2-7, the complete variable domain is DTGVSQNPRHKITKRGQNVTFRCDPISEHNRLYWYRQTLGQGPEFLTYFQNEAQLEKSRLLSDRFSAERPKGSFSTLEIQRTEQGDSAMYLCASSQSGEQYFGPGTRLTVT.

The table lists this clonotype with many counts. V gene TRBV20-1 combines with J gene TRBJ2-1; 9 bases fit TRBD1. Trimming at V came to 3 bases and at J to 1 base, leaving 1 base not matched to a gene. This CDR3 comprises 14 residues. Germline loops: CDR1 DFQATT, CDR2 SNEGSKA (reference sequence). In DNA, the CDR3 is TGCAGTGCTAGGGACAGGGGATCCTACAATGAGCAGTTCTTC. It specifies CSARDRGSYNEQFF.

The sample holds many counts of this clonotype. CDR3 DNA sequence: TGCGCCAGCAGCATTCAGGGGGCGAACACTGAAGCTTTCTTT. Residues: CASSIQGANTEAFF. J is TRBJ1-1 and V is TRBV5-1; 8 bases are a match to TRBD1. Germline values: CDR1 SGHRS, CDR2 YFSETQ. This CDR3 comprises 14 residues. Trimming took 4 bases from V and 1 from J; bases not matched to a gene: 3.

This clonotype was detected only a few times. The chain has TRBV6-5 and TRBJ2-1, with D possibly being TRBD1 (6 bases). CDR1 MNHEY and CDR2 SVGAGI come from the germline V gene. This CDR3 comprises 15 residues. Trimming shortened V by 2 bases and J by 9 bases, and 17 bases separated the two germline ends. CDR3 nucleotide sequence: TGTGCCAGCAGTTACACAGACAGGCTGCATGGTGAGCAGTTCTTC. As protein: CASSYTDRLHGEQFF.

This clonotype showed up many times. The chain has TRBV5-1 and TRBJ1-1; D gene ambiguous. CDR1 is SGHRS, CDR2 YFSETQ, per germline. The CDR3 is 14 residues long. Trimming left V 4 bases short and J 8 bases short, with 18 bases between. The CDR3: CASSPNTGQPEAFF. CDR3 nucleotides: TGCGCCAGCAGCCCCAATACCGGTCAGCCAGAAGCTTTCTTT.

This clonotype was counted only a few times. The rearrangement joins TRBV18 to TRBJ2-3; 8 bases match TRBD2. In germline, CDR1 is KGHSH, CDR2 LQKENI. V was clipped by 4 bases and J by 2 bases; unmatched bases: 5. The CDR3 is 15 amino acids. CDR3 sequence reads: CASSLLAGTTDTQYF. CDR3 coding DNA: TGTGCCAGCTCACTTTTAGCGGGGACCACAGATACGCAGTATTTT.

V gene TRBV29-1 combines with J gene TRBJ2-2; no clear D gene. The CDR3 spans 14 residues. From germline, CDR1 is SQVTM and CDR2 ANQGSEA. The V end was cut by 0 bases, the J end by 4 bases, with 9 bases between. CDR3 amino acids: CSVEDSWGTGELFF. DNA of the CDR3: TGCAGCGTTGAAGATTCATGGGGCACCGGGGAGCTGTTTTTT.

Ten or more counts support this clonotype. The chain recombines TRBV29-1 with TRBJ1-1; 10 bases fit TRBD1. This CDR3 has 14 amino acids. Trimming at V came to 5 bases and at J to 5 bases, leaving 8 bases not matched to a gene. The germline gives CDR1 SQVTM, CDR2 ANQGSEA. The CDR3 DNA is TGCAGCGTTACCCCCGGGACAGGGGAAACTGAAGCTTTCTTT. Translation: CSVTPGTGETEAFF.

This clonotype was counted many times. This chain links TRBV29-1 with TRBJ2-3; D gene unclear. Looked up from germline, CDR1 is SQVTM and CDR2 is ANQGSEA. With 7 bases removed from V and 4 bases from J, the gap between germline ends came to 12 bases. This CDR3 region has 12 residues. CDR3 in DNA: TGCAGCGCTCAGTCGTTGGCAGATACGCAGTATTTT. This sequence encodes CSAQSLADTQYF.

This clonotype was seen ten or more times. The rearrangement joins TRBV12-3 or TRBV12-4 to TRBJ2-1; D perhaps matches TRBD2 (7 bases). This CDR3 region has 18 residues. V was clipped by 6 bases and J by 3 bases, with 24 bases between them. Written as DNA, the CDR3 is TGTGCCAGCAGGTCCCCGACGGGGGGTACAGGGAGCTACAATGAGCAGTTCTTC. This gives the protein CASRSPTGGTGSYNEQFF.

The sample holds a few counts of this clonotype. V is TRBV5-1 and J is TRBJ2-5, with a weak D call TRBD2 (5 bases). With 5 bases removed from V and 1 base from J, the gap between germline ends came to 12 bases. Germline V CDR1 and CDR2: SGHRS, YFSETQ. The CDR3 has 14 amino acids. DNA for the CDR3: TGCGCCAGCAGTTTGCCGGGAATCCAAGAGACCCAGTACTTC. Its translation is CASSLPGIQETQYF.

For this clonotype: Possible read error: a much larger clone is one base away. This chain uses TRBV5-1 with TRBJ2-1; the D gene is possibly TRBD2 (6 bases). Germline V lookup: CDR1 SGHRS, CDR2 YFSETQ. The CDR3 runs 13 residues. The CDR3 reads CARSGCGLHEPFF. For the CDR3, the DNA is TGCGCCAGGAGCGGGTGCGGCTTACATGAGCCGTTCTTC.

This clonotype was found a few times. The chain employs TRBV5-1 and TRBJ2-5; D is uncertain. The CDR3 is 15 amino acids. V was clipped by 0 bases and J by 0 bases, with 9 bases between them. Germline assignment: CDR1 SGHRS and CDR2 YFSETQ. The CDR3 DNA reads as TGCGCCAGCAGCTTGGATGGAGACTACCAAGAGACCCAGTACTTC. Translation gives CASSLDGDYQETQYF.

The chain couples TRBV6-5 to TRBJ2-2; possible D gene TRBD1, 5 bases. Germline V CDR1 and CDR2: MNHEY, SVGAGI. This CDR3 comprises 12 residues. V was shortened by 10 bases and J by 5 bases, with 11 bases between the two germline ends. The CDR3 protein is CATIGVTGELFF. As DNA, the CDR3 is TGTGCCACCATAGGGGTAACCGGGGAGCTGTTTTTT.